This T cell receptor beta chain appears in the sequencing data of a study of vaccination and CD4 T cells after COVID-19. Study details: The interval from dose two to post-vaccine sampling had a median of roughly 70 days, and it ranged from 14 to 241. Findings and limits, study-wide: Investigators enrolled relatively few convalescent patients and included no early post-infection timepoints.

This clonotype was seen just once. Its specificity is not known. Documented time point: late sampling 161 to 241 days after vaccination in a few convalescent patients. The treatment here: approximately 9-day PBMC culture with coronavirus spike peptide pools or control peptides (ViraFEST assay). ViraFEST sequenced TCRs after peptide-pool expansion of antigen-specific T cells. Sequenced with the Oncomine TCR Beta short-read assay was DNA taken from cultured CD4+ T cells. Via MiXCR, TCRdb re-called the PCR reads, giving one row per CDR3 protein. The repertoire holds about 17,000 distinct CDR3 sequences, with over 50% as singletons. Germline values: CDR1 SGHVS, CDR2 FNYEAQ. This CDR3 is 16 amino acids long. V was pared by 3 bases and J by 5 bases, with 11 bases of the junction left unmatched.

The material sequenced was CD4+ T cells from blood, cultured in vitro, taken about 7 months after SARS-CoV-2 vaccination. V usage is TRBV7-6 and J usage is TRBJ2-5, with TRBD1 matching over 8 bases. This receptor was obtained from a human donor who had recovered from COVID-19. CDR3 region: CASSFEQGVNLETQYF. Written as DNA, the CDR3 is TGTGCCAGCAGCTTTGAACAGGGGGTTAATTTGGAGACCCAGTACTTC.